This T cell receptor (beta chain) is from a study of CD8 T cells in ankylosing spondylitis. General study points: The disease-linked clones had a CD8+ phenotype and low blood frequencies. Blood from ankylosing spondylitis patients appeared to carry a characteristic roughly 8-variant TCR beta motif. Reportedly, matched ankylosing spondylitis synovial fluid was significantly enriched for disease-linked clones.

Quantitative 5'-RACE with molecular barcodes was used to make the TCR beta libraries. TCRdb used MiXCR to reprocess the 5' RACE reads, holding one entry per CDR3 protein. Here the sample spans 800,000 to 900,000 distinct CDR3 sequences, 10% to 15% being singletons. Between the trimmed V and J ends, which lost 4 bases and 0 bases, there was a span of 13 bases. This CDR3 has 15 residues. In its sample, this clonotype was seen a few times. The antigen is not known. Input material: blood, either unsorted or a sorted T cell fraction (not recorded which). The V call is TRBV12-3 or TRBV12-4, the J call TRBJ2-7, with D uncertain. This clonotype was obtained from a male donor with ankylosing spondylitis. The CDR3 nucleotides read TGTGCCAGCAGTTCCGACGGTAGGAGCTCCTACGAGCAGTACTTC. Translating gives CASSSDGRSSYEQYF.